This TCR beta chain was obtained from a study of Graves' ophthalmopathy and Graves' hyperthyroidism. Across the study: By definition, stable hyperthyroidism involved no ophthalmopathy within 18 months of follow-up.

In its sample, this clonotype was seen many times. As yet, its antigen is unknown. RNA transcripts were the template, and TCR beta CDR3 regions were amplified from them. RT-PCR in the first round used HTBI primers; a second-round multiplex PCR followed. TCRdb recomputed calls from the multiplex PCR reads with MiXCR, one row per CDR3 protein. The table has around 1,200,000 distinct CDR3 sequences, about 36% seen once; the top ten hold around 10%. The study, taken as a whole, reports: Detected in blood as well were most expanded thyroid clonotypes with frequency above 0.001. Using a 13-signature model, the authors split ophthalmopathy from stable hyperthyroidism, with approximately 88% sensitivity and 75% to 82% specificity.

The CDR3 has 15 amino acids. Trimming removed 3 bases from V and 8 bases from J, with 20 bases in between. Germline V gene sequence: CDR1 SGHTS, CDR2 YDEGEE. This receptor was identified in an adult man with Graves' hyperthyroidism. The sample consisted of peripheral blood or thyroid tissue (not recorded which). The chain combines TRBV5-8 with TRBJ1-2; tentative D call: TRBD1 (5 bases). The DNA of the CDR3 is TGTGCCAGCAGCTCCTACACGGCAGGGCTCGTCGGCTACACCTTC. Its translation: CASSSYTAGLVGYTF.